Included here is one T cell receptor (beta chain) sequence, with context. Original processing methods: How many nucleated cells were present was estimated from reference gene primer amplification. Repertoires were generated with immunoSEQ multiplex PCR, while TCRdb's copy carries only in-frame clones and drops some. Clone size and the V and J calls come from that table; the DNA yielded D and trimming. This sample has 79,000 or so clones, with around 83% found just once. Followed longitudinally, the Seattle patients had been enrolled during active infection. This entry comes from a study of blood T cell repertoires in COVID-19. At the level of the study: Acute and convalescent COVID-19 samples came from the United States, Italy and Spain. T cells, B-cell-depleted T cells, or PBMCs supplied cDNA or gDNA.

V dropped 8 bases and J dropped 5 bases, with 14 bases sitting between them. The length of the CDR3 is 13 residues. The chain carries TRBV12-3 or TRBV12-4 and TRBJ2-3; maybe TRBD2 (5 bases). This TCR was sampled from a man between 60 and 70 years old with COVID-19, enrolled during active disease. The source material was peripheral blood. The CDR3 is CASRVGVRDTQYF. CDR3 sequence (DNA): TGTGCCAGCCGGGTCGGGGTCAGAGATACGCAGTATTTT.